What follows describes a single T cell receptor beta chain. This clone's antigen is unknown. One base away there is no much larger clone; base qualities are not given. Counted from cysteine to phenylalanine, this CDR3 has 14 amino acids. Of all the DNA, just the CDR3 is kept, 42 bases in frame from base 1. The V end loses 6 bases and the J end loses 6 bases, and a stretch of 17 bases separates them. Based on the germline V gene, the CDR1 and CDR2 sequences are MNHNS and SASEGT. Receptor amplification or capture employed multiplex PCR. The instrument was an Illumina HiSeq 4000. To build TCR beta libraries, CDR3 regions were amplified by Arm-PCR using iRepertoire HTBI primers. Before sequencing, the PCR products underwent gel purification. Concerning the study's data processing: A total of 62 TRBV and under 15 TRBJ segments were identified across samples and were used for gene usage analysis of CDR3 amino acid clonotypes. COPE and FqMerger were used to merge filtered high-quality paired reads into contigs. BLAST was used to align contigs to IMGT TRBV, TRBD and TRBJ reference genes, and CDR3 was defined according to IMGT. Any clonotype with a frequency above 0.1% was counted as a highly expanded clone. Shannon entropy served as the measure of repertoire diversity, while the Gini coefficient captured V-J evenness. A clonotype found in more than one individual was treated as public. TCRdb's own reprocessing of the public reads used fastp at Q25 and MiXCR and kept productive beta chains. Duplicate CDR3 protein sequences are folded into a single record with the most common DNA and genes. The V and J calls were determined by TCRdb, not by the authors. In all, the sample holds hundreds of thousands of distinct CDR3 sequences, and approximately 16% of those were seen once. In total, the top ten clones hold approximately 25% of the sample.

This sample was included in a study of regulatory T cells in long-lasting Graves disease (dated by TCRdb to 2020 to 2022). Turning to the overall study: Antithyroid drugs had been taken for less than 3 months by newly diagnosed Graves' disease patients. This study used TCR sequencing and RNA sequencing of peripheral blood to compare persistent Graves' disease patients against newly diagnosed Graves' disease patients. The study was registered as a clinical trial and conducted in China. A total of around 33 samples underwent TCR sequencing, from roughly 13 patients with persistent Graves' disease and around 20 patients with newly diagnosed Graves' disease. Here is what the overall study found, with its caveats: Sequencing and analysis were limited to the TCR beta chain. Compared with newly diagnosed patients, persistent Graves' disease patients had lower TCR Shannon entropy and fewer highly expanded clones, which suggests clonal expansion. The small sample size was acknowledged by the authors as a limitation that may reduce accuracy. TRBV28, TRBJ1-2 and TRBJ2-5 were preferentially used in persistent disease, while TRBV20-1 and TRBJ2-1 were favored in newly diagnosed disease. Because the primary lesion, thyroid tissue, could not be accessed, the study looked at peripheral blood alone. Persistent patients shared more public clonotypes among themselves (2,741) than newly diagnosed patients did (roughly 920).

The sample's time point label, decoded: newly diagnosed GD, antithyroid drugs for less than 3 months. RNA was extracted from PBMCs in TRIzol for both TCR sequencing and RNA sequencing. The diagnosis of Graves' disease followed American Thyroid Association guidelines. Patients for the study were recruited at an endocrinology department in Xi'an, China. Each patient gave approximately 10 milliliters of peripheral blood, collected in an EDTA anticoagulant tube. Ficoll Paque Plus density gradient separation was used to isolate PBMCs, and no further T cell sorting was performed. An Agilent 2100 Bioanalyzer and agarose gel were used to check RNA quality, while a NanoDrop 2000 measured RNA concentration. The data were also submitted as part of a second study, on T cells in Graves' hyperthyroidism and ophthalmopathy. From that second study: Stable Graves' hyperthyroidism was defined as the absence of progression to ophthalmopathy over 18 months of follow-up. The hyperthyroidism patients were between 18 and 65 years old and newly diagnosed, with a disease duration of less than 2 months. Any patient with an uncontrolled infection, another autoimmune disease, pregnancy or lactation was excluded. Diagnoses relied on clinical symptoms, serum thyroxine and TRAb, thyroid ultrasound and orbital computed tomography. The first round of RT-PCR for the TCR CDR3 was performed with the HTBI primer set and the Qiagen OneStep RT-PCR kit. Most expanded thyroid clonotypes (frequency above 0.001) were also detected in blood, suggesting blood repertoires may reflect thyroid immune responses. In cross-validation, a model built on a 13 V-J signature told ophthalmopathy apart from stable hyperthyroidism with about 90% sensitivity and roughly 81% specificity, and in testing the same model reached 80%/75%. During validation, the model predicted progression to ophthalmopathy a median of around 6 months ahead of onset, with almost 71% sensitivity and about 72% specificity. To identify distinguishing TCR V-J signatures, a discovery cohort of 90 to 100 patients was used, comprising roughly 45 with Graves' ophthalmopathy and around 60 with stable Graves' hyperthyroidism. Prospective prediction of ophthalmopathy was tested in an independent validation cohort of approximately 19 hyperthyroidism patients and 17 patients who later progressed to ophthalmopathy. For training and testing, the roughly 100 patients in the discovery cohort were randomly divided in a 7:3 ratio. The study also compared thyroid tissue and blood T-cell repertoires from several Graves' hyperthyroidism patients. Following sampling, methimazole starting at 30 mg daily was given to hyperthyroidism patients, and high-dose intravenous methylprednisolone was given to ophthalmopathy patients. The libraries were constructed in a second round of multiplex PCR and then size-selected and purified. Paired-end sequencing of the libraries was performed with 100 bp reads on an Illumina HiSeq2000. SOAPnuke was used to process the raw data, with reads discarded if the reads contained adapters or uncalled bases, had a mean Phred below 15, or lacked an exact constant-primer or identifier match. High-quality paired reads were merged using COPE v1.2.5, and each unique nucleotide sequence was defined as a clonotype. MiTCR v1.1 was used to align the clonotypes against IMGT TRBV, TRBD and TRBJ reference segments. The analysis included only V-J combinations with a frequency above 0.0001, which together covered more than 99% of the repertoires. The TCS score was defined as the ratio of F50 (clonal expansion) to E x V (chaos), calculated using BLOSUM62-based TCRdist between CDR3 peptides within each V-J. Welch's t-statistics and random forest reduced fewer than 600 V-J features to 10 to 15, which were used in a naive Bayes classifier (R e1071). Sample size was not statistically predetermined, and investigators were not blinded to group allocation. The paper reports TCR Vbeta CDR3 sequencing of some 140 peripheral blood samples: around 41 ophthalmopathy, roughly 74 hyperthyroidism and around 17 progressor patients.

Recombination joined TRBV6-1 with TRBJ2-5; the D gene is perhaps TRBD1 or TRBD2, as each covers 5 bases. This clonotype was sampled from a woman in her forties or fifties with Graves disease. Donor details come from another sample of the same person, matched by shared clones. This specimen consisted of peripheral blood mononuclear cells (PBMCs), obtained at new diagnosis, from a patient treated with antithyroid drugs. The CDR3 protein sequence reads: CASSVMGVGKTQYF. The nucleotide sequence reads TGTGCCAGCAGCGTGATGGGGGTGGGAAAGACCCAGTACTTC.